The 25 T cell receptor beta chains below come from one sample, sequenced in a study of glioma-infiltrating T cells after dendritic cell vaccination. The time point denotes: after dendritic cell vaccination, including at tumor progression/relapse. Method: immunoSEQ multiplex PCR; TCRdb's copy keeps in-frame clones and lacks some. The table shows 85,000 to 100,000 clones, with 75% to 90% occurring only once. The material sequenced was blood, taken after dendritic cell vaccination. Source of these receptors: a human donor with glioblastoma.

This clone occurred a few times. The chain carries TRBV7-6 and TRBJ1-3; D call uncertain. Germline CDR1 and CDR2: SGHVS and FNYEAQ. V was shortened by 2 bases and J by 4 bases, with 18 bases between the two germline ends. This CDR3 spans 17 amino acids. CDR3 sequence: CASSLKAGSAFGNTIYF. For the CDR3, the DNA is TGTGCCAGCAGCTTAAAGGCGGGTTCGGCATTCGGAAACACCATATATTTT.

The chain recombines TRBV6-6 with TRBJ2-3, with a tentative D call TRBD2 (6 bases). Germline V lookup: CDR1 MNHNY, CDR2 SVGAGI (reference sequence). Trimming removed 8 bases from V and 2 bases from J, with 14 bases in between. This CDR3 region has 14 residues. CDR3 amino acids: CASGDSTYTDTQYF. CDR3 nucleotides: TGTGCCAGCGGGGACTCAACCTACACAGATACGCAGTATTTT.

The chain couples TRBV11-2 to TRBJ1-2; TRBD1 aligns across 7 bases. Unmatched junction bases numbered 17, after V lost 7 bases and J lost 3 bases. This CDR3 spans 17 amino acids. CDR1 SGHAT and CDR2 FQNNGV come from the germline V gene. In DNA, the CDR3 is TGTGCCAGCACCAGCCTCGATGGACAGGCTCGGGACTATGGCTACACCTTC. Translated: CASTSLDGQARDYGYTF.

The chain combines TRBV7-9 with TRBJ2-3, with a tentative D call TRBD1 (5 bases). Trimming cost V 10 bases and J 2 bases, with 19 bases left between them. Germline CDR1 reads SEHNR; CDR2 reads FQNEAQ (reference sequence). CDR3 length: 15 residues. The CDR3 region is CATSMSGRATDTQYF. In DNA, the CDR3 is TGTGCCACCTCCATGAGTGGCAGGGCCACAGATACGCAGTATTTT.

This clone was observed a few times. The chain recombines TRBV11-2 with TRBJ1-3; 7 bases align to TRBD1. The germline V gene encodes CDR1 SGHAT and CDR2 FQNNGV. Trimming cost V 4 bases and J 3 bases; bases outside gene matches: 9. The CDR3 has 16 residues. The CDR3 reads CASSSRQGASGNTIYF. In DNA, the CDR3 is TGTGCCAGCAGCTCTCGACAGGGAGCGAGTGGAAACACCATATATTTT.

The chain combines TRBV18 with TRBJ1-5, with 7 bases aligning to TRBD1. The germline gives CDR1 KGHSH, CDR2 LQKENI. The trim removed 5 bases at V and 4 bases at J, leaving 8 bases unmatched. This CDR3 is 15 amino acids long. CDR3 DNA: TGTGCCAGCTCAACGACAGGGAACTTGAATCAGCCCCAGCATTTT. This gives the protein CASSTTGNLNQPQHF.

The chain's CDR3 is CASSLGPDRAYYGYTF. Written as DNA, the CDR3 is TGTGCCAGCAGCTTAGGACCGGACAGGGCCTACTATGGCTACACCTTC. The rearrangement joins TRBV11-2 to TRBJ1-2; 8 bases match TRBD1. Germline-derived CDR1 and CDR2 are SGHAT and FQNNGV. V was pared by 1 base and J by 3 bases, with 7 bases of the junction left unmatched. CDR3 length: 16 amino acids.

The chain joins TRBV27 to TRBJ2-3, with 12 bases fitting TRBD2. The germline V gene encodes CDR1 MNHEY and CDR2 SMNVEV (reference sequence). The CDR3 loop spans 18 amino acids. The V and J ends lost 6 bases and 3 bases, in that order; junction bases with no gene match: 13. The CDR3 is CASSRTSGIGLGTDTQYF. For the CDR3, the DNA is TGTGCCAGCAGCCGGACTAGCGGGATAGGACTCGGTACAGATACGCAGTATTTT.

The CDR3 loop is CASTKTGANYGYTF. DNA of the CDR3: TGTGCCAGTACCAAAACAGGAGCTAACTATGGCTACACCTTC. The chain combines TRBV19 with TRBJ1-2; TRBD1 is a possible D gene (5 bases). V was shortened by 7 bases and J by 0 bases, with 12 bases between the two germline ends. The CDR3 sequence is 14 residues long. Germline CDR1 is LNHDA and CDR2 is SQIVND (reference sequence).

V gene TRBV27 combines with J gene TRBJ2-7, with D perhaps TRBD1 (6 bases). The germline V gene encodes CDR1 MNHEY and CDR2 SMNVEV (reference sequence). The CDR3 totals 13 residues. Trimming removed 8 bases from V and 0 bases from J, with 11 bases in between. The CDR3 reads CASRQAGSYEQYV. In nucleotides, the CDR3 is TGTGCCAGCCGACAGGCAGGCTCCTACGAGCAGTACGTC.

V is TRBV9 and J is TRBJ2-5, with TRBD2 matching 9 bases. The CDR3 totals 19 residues. V shed 1 base, J shed 2 bases, and the junction held 15 bases outside the gene matches. Germline V gene data show CDR1 as SGDLS and CDR2 as YYNGEE. The DNA for the CDR3 is TGTGCCAGCAGCGTAATCGTGGGACCACGACTAGCGGAACAAGAGACCCAGTACTTC. It codes for CASSVIVGPRLAEQETQYF.

The chain employs TRBV5-1 and TRBJ1-2; 8 bases are shared with TRBD1. The junction had 7 bases not matched to a gene; V was cut back by 5 bases and J by 4 bases. The CDR3 spans 14 residues. The germline gives CDR1 SGHRS, CDR2 YFSETQ. Here the CDR3 reads CASSSTGTGYGYTF. CDR3 nucleotide sequence: TGCGCCAGCAGTTCGACCGGGACAGGCTATGGCTACACCTTC.

The chain carries TRBV4-2 and TRBJ2-7; 7 nucleotides match TRBD1. The ends lost 0 bases at V and 3 bases at J; junction bases unmatched: 5. Germline V gene lookup returns CDR1 LGHNA and CDR2 YNFKEQ. The CDR3 length is 15 residues. The CDR3 sequence is CASSQDLGQLYEQYV. CDR3 nucleotides: TGTGCCAGCAGCCAAGATTTGGGACAGCTCTACGAGCAGTACGTC.

The V gene is TRBV7-2, the J gene TRBJ2-7; 11 nucleotides agree with TRBD2. V lost 5 bases and J lost 2; bases outside the gene matches: 5. This CDR3 has 15 residues. CDR1 is SGHTA, CDR2 FQGNSA, per germline. CDR3 amino acids: CASSRSGGATYEQYF. The CDR3 DNA reads TGTGCCAGCAGCCGTAGCGGGGGGGCCACCTACGAGCAGTACTTC.

The chain recombines TRBV27 with TRBJ2-1; TRBD2 matches 14 bases. The CDR3 consists of 14 residues. Germline values: CDR1 MNHEY, CDR2 SMNVEV (reference sequence). The J segment lost 11 bases and the V segment lost 7 bases, leaving 7 bases of the junction unmatched. Here the CDR3 DNA reads TGTGCCAGCACCCGTGGGACTAGCGGGGGCCAGCAGTTCTTC. The encoded protein is CASTRGTSGGQQFF.

V gene TRBV15 combines with J gene TRBJ1-2; TRBD1 matches 7 bases. The CDR3 sequence is 17 residues long. J gave up 5 bases and V 0 bases, and 12 bases lay outside the gene matches. Germline V lookup: CDR1 LNHNV, CDR2 YYDKDF (reference sequence). CDR3 residues: CATSRESGRGPQYGYTF. CDR3 in DNA: TGTGCCACCAGCAGAGAAAGCGGAAGGGGGCCGCAATATGGCTACACCTTC.

V is TRBV6-1 and J is TRBJ1-5, with TRBD1 identical over 9 bases. CDR1 and CDR2 from the germline V gene are MNHNS and SASEGT. The trim removed 4 bases at V and 7 bases at J, leaving 14 bases unmatched. The CDR3 is 17 residues long. In DNA form, the CDR3 reads TGTGCCAGCAGTGCCCCAATTGGGGGACAGGGAGCCCAGCCCCAGCATTTT. This gives the protein CASSAPIGGQGAQPQHF.

The genes are TRBV5-4 and TRBJ1-1; 10 bases are a match to TRBD1. Germline CDR1 reads SGHNT; CDR2 reads YYREEE (reference sequence). V shed 5 bases and J 4 bases; nucleotides not matched to a gene: 2. The CDR3 is 13 amino acids. CDR3 residues: CASSRTGGTEAFF. CDR3 DNA: TGTGCCAGCAGTCGGACAGGGGGCACTGAAGCTTTCTTT.

The chain employs TRBV5-1 and TRBJ2-1; weak D call: TRBD1 (5 bases). CDR3 length: 16 amino acids. Germline V gene lookup returns CDR1 SGHRS and CDR2 YFSETQ. V was pared by 2 bases and J by 6 bases, with 18 bases between. In DNA form, the CDR3 reads TGCGCCAGCAGCTTCCAGGGCCCCCGAACGTCCAATGAGCAGTTCTTC. This encodes CASSFQGPRTSNEQFF. The variable domain in full, with the rest retrieved from reference TRBV5-1 and TRBJ2-1, is KAGVTQTPRYLIKTRGQQVTLSCSPISGHRSVSWYQQTPGQGLQFLFEYFSETQRNKGNFPGRFSGRQFSNSRSEMNVSTLELGDSALYLCASSFQGPRTSNEQFFGPGTRLTVL.

The table lists this clone with a count of one. This chain connects TRBV6-6 to TRBJ1-1, with D unresolved. Germline CDR1 reads MNHNY; CDR2 reads SVGAGI (reference sequence). V was pared by 6 bases and J by 1 base, with 9 bases between. The CDR3 length is 13 residues. As DNA, the CDR3 is TGTGCCAGCAGCGTCACAGAGAACACTGAAGCTTTCTTT. It is translated as CASSVTENTEAFF.

The chain employs TRBV7-9 and TRBJ1-1; 8 nucleotides line up with TRBD1. Germline CDR1 is SEHNR and CDR2 is FQNEAQ (reference sequence). After removal of 1 base from V and 1 base from J, the junction contained 2 bases not matched to a gene. This CDR3 has 15 amino acids. The CDR3 DNA follows: TGTGCCAGCAGCTTAGATGGGACAGGGAACACTGAAGCTTTCTTT. Its protein is CASSLDGTGNTEAFF. Based on the CDR3 plus reference TRBV7-9 and TRBJ1-1, the full variable domain is DTGVSQNPRHKITKRGQNVTFRCDPISEHNRLYWYRQTLGQGPEFLTYFQNEAQLEKSRLLSDRFSAERPKGSFSTLEIQRTEQGDSAMYLCASSLDGTGNTEAFFGQGTRLTVV.

The CDR3 DNA reads as TGTGCCAGCAGAGCGACAGAGGGGGTTAACTATGGCTACACCTTC. The encoded protein is CASRATEGVNYGYTF. The gene calls are TRBV2 and TRBJ1-2, with D perhaps matching TRBD1 (6 bases). This CDR3 has 15 amino acids. The germline V and J ends were trimmed by 6 bases and 1 base, with 15 bases remaining between them. CDR1 SNHLY and CDR2 FYNNEI come from the germline V gene.

The chain recombines TRBV30 with TRBJ1-2, with 8 bases identical to TRBD1. CDR3 size: 15 residues. The germline CDR1 and CDR2 sequences are GTSNPN and SVGIG (reference sequence). The V gene end was trimmed by 1 base and the J gene end by 4 bases; junction bases not matched to a gene: 8. This CDR3 is CAWSGRRGQVYGYTF. For the CDR3, the DNA is TGTGCCTGGAGTGGCCGCAGGGGGCAGGTCTATGGCTACACCTTC.

In this sample, this clone turned up a few times. This rearrangement joins TRBV7-6 to TRBJ2-6; 7 bases are shared with TRBD2. V gave up 2 bases and J gave up 1 base; unmatched junction bases: 8. CDR1 and CDR2 (germline): SGHVS, FNYEAQ. This CDR3 contains 18 residues. CDR3 sequence reads: CASSLLVAGTSGANVLTF. CDR3 nucleotide sequence: TGTGCCAGCAGCTTATTAGTAGCGGGTACTTCTGGGGCCAACGTCCTGACTTTC.

V is TRBV7-8 and J is TRBJ2-5; 8 nucleotides agree with TRBD2. Germline trimming cut 4 bases from V and 6 bases from J; bases unmatched to any gene: 7. The length of the CDR3 is 14 residues. Germline V lookup: CDR1 SGHVS, CDR2 FQNEAQ. CDR3 sequence reads: CASSSRTSLKTQYF. The CDR3, as DNA: TGTGCCAGCAGCTCCCGGACTAGCCTGAAGACCCAGTACTTC.